This is a list of T cell receptor beta chains from one sample in a study of metastatic and nonmetastatic thyroid tumors. TCRdb re-clonotyped the PCR reads through MiXCR. The sample lists about 64,000 clones, 15% to 20% seen once, with almost 9.5% in the top ten. Sequenced sample: blood. These receptors all stem from a male donor with papillary thyroid cancer or a benign thyroid nodule (not recorded which). Some clones in this sample may be carry-over from other donors' samples. CDR3s include the opening cysteine and the closing phenylalanine or tryptophan. The D gene is left open where the match is weak. Clone size is stated in some rows and not others, as once, few, many or a class when expanded.

d_call	v_call	j_call	clone_size	cdr3_aa	cdr3_nt
NA	TRBV24-1	TRBJ2-1	many	CATSDPTLGGATEQFF	TGTGCCACCAGTGACCCTACCCTCGGGGGTGCGACTGAGCAGTTCTTC
NA	TRBV6-1	TRBJ2-2	few	CASSPPGQSNTGDLFF	TGTGCCAGCAGCCCACCCGGACAGTCGAACACCGGGGATCTGTTTTTT
NA	TRBV20-1	TRBJ2-3	many	CSARFERDTDTQYF	TGCAGTGCCAGGTTTGAGAGGGACACAGATACGCAGTATTTT
TRBD2	TRBV11-3	TRBJ2-2	many	CASSTSGSSGELFF	TGTGCCAGCAGCACTAGCGGGAGTTCCGGGGAGCTGTTTTTT
NA	TRBV11-2	TRBJ1-1	NA	CASSLGGPGAVNTEAFF	TGTGCCAGCAGCTTAGGTGGTCCGGGAGCGGTGAACACTGAAGCTTTCTTT
NA	TRBV7-2	TRBJ2-3	many	CASSKGSTDTQYF	TGTGCCAGCAGCAAGGGGTCCACAGATACGCAGTATTTT
TRBD2	TRBV20-1	TRBJ2-1	NA	CSARAPSGSAKFNNEQFF	TGCAGTGCTAGAGCCCCTAGCGGGAGTGCAAAGTTCAACAATGAGCAGTTCTTC
NA	TRBV9	TRBJ1-4	many	CASSPGGTTNEKLFF	TGTGCCAGCTCGCCCGGGGGAACAACTAATGAAAAACTGTTTTTT
NA	TRBV6-1	TRBJ2-3	many	CASSTKNSGDTQYF	TGTGCCAGCAGTACCAAAAATTCAGGGGATACGCAGTATTTT
NA	TRBV2	TRBJ1-5	few	CASSPAPGNQPQHF	TGTGCCAGCAGCCCAGCGCCGGGCAATCAGCCCCAGCATTTT
NA	TRBV30	TRBJ1-1	many	CAWRTVIRRGTEAFF	TGTGCCTGGAGGACGGTGATTCGTAGGGGCACTGAAGCTTTCTTT
TRBD2	TRBV12-3/TRBV12-4	TRBJ2-3	many	CASSLKRLANTDTQYF	TGTGCCAGCAGTTTAAAGCGACTAGCGAACACAGATACGCAGTATTTT
NA	TRBV27	TRBJ2-1	many	CASSLGDHSYNEQFF	TGTGCCAGCAGTTTGGGCGACCACTCCTACAATGAGCAGTTCTTC
NA	TRBV28	TRBJ2-3	many	CASSLHNPGRVRKDTQYF	TGTGCCAGCAGTTTACACAACCCAGGGCGGGTACGGAAAGATACGCAGTATTTT
TRBD1	TRBV19	TRBJ2-2	many	CASNIQGETGELFF	TGTGCCAGTAATATCCAGGGGGAGACCGGGGAGCTGTTTTTT
NA	TRBV9	TRBJ1-1	many	CASSPGGVGTEAFF	TGTGCCAGCAGCCCTGGGGGGGTGGGCACTGAAGCTTTCTTT
NA	TRBV12-5	TRBJ2-5	few	CASGLGLKEETQYF	TGTGCTAGTGGTTTGGGGCTAAAAGAAGAGACCCAGTACTTC